This TCR beta chain is from a study of read filtering for tumor transcriptome and immune sequencing. Many counts were recorded for this clonotype. From approximately 430 ng of RNA, a library with molecular barcoded alpha/delta and beta/gamma adaptors was made. MiXCR, run by TCRdb on the reads, gives a single entry per CDR3 protein. The sample lists approximately 41,000 distinct CDR3 sequences, roughly 13% seen once, with around 30% in the top ten. The germline gives CDR1 MRHNA, CDR2 SNTAGT. Trimming removed 10 bases from V and 0 bases from J, with 13 bases in between. This CDR3 is 15 amino acids long.

This TCR was sampled from a donor over 35 with multiple myeloma. The chain is built from TRBV6-4 and TRBJ2-6; possible D gene TRBD1, 6 bases. Sequences were obtained from a population of CD138-negative cells sorted from bone marrow. In DNA, the CDR3 is TGTGCCATCCGACAGGACTTCTCTGGGGCCAACGTCCTGACTTTC. Protein: CAIRQDFSGANVLTF.